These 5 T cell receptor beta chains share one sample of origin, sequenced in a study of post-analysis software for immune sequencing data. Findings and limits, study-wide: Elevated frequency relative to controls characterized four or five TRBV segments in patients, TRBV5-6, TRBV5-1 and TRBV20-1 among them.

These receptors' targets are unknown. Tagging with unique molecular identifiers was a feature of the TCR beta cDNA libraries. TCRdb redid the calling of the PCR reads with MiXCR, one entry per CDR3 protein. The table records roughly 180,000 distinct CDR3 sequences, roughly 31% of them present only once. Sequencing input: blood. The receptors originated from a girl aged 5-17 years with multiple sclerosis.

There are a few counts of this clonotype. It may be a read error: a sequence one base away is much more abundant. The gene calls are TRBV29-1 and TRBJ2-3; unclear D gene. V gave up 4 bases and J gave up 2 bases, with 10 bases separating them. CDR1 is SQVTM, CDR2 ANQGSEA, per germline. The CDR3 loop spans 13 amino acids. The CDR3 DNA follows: TGCAGCGTTGCTCCCTATAACACAGATACGCAGTATTTT. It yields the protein CSVAPYNTDTQYF.

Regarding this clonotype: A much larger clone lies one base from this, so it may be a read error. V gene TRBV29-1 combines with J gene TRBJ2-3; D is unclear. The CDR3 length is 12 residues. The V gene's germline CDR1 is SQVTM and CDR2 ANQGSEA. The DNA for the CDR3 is TGCAGCGTCTGGGATAGCACAGATGCGCAGTATTTT. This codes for CSVWDSTDAQYF.

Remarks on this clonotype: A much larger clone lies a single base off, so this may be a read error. CDR3 protein: CSPRGQPYGQYF. CDR3 in DNA: TGCAGCCCCCGGGGACAACCCTACGGGCAGTACTTC. V and J are TRBV29-1 and TRBJ2-7; maybe TRBD1 (6 bases). This CDR3 contains 12 residues. Germline loops: CDR1 SQVTM, CDR2 ANQGSEA.

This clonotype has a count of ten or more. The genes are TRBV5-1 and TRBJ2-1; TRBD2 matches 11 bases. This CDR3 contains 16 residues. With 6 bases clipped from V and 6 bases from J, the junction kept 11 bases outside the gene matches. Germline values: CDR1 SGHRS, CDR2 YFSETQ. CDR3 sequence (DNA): TGCGCCAGCACGGACCTAACTAGCGGGAGTGGCAATGAGCAGTTCTTC. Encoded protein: CASTDLTSGSGNEQFF. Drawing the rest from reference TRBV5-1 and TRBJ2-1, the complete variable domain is KAGVTQTPRYLIKTRGQQVTLSCSPISGHRSVSWYQQTPGQGLQFLFEYFSETQRNKGNFPGRFSGRQFSNSRSEMNVSTLELGDSALYLCASTDLTSGSGNEQFFGPGTRLTVL.

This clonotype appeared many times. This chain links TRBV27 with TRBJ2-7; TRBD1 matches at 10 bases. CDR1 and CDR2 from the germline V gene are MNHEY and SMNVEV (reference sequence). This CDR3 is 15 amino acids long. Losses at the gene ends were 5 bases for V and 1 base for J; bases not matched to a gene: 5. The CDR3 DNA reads TGTGCCAGCAGTGCGGACAGGGGGGGTTCCTACGAGCAGTACTTC. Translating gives CASSADRGGSYEQYF.